This is a list of T cell receptor beta chains from one sample in a study of beta chain features in type 1 diabetes. Sequenced by immunoSEQ multiplex PCR; TCRdb stores in-frame clones only, minus some. This sample has around 450,000 clones, with about 10% found just once. The sequenced sample consisted of naive CD4+ T cells from blood. The receptors were sampled from a woman aged 18-35 years in good health. Each CDR3 is given with its conserved first and last residue. The D gene is left open where the match is weak. Clone size, where shown, is once, few, many, or a class for clones that have expanded.

>15|few|TRBD1|TRBJ2-5|TRBV4-3
CASSLRQGLTETQYF
TGCGCCAGCAGCCTGAGACAGGGCCTAACGGAGACCCAGTACTTC
>13|few|.|TRBJ2-1|TRBV9
CASSVVLGTEQFF
TGTGCCAGCAGCGTAGTGCTGGGCACGGAGCAGTTCTTC
>15|.|TRBD2|TRBJ2-1|TRBV25-1
CASSRGTSGGYEQFF
TGTGCCAGCAGTCGGGGGACTAGCGGGGGCTATGAGCAGTTCTTC
>11|.|.|TRBJ2-3|TRBV20-1
CSAKKESTQYF
TGCAGTGCTAAAAAAGAGTCTACGCAGTATTTT
>13|.|.|TRBJ1-1|TRBV19
CASTDSMNTEAFF
TGTGCCAGTACTGACAGTATGAACACTGAAGCTTTCTTT
>19|.|TRBD2|TRBJ2-7|TRBV7-8
CASRARGRAGAVPWREQYF
TGTGCCAGCAGAGCTAGGGGTAGGGCGGGAGCTGTCCCTTGGCGGGAGCAGTACTTC
>13|few|TRBD1|TRBJ2-5|TRBV10-3
CAISAGGQETQYF
TGTGCCATCAGTGCAGGGGGACAAGAGACCCAGTACTTC
>11|.|.|TRBJ2-5|TRBV2
CASRGAETQYF
TGTGCCAGCAGAGGGGCAGAGACCCAGTACTTC
>13|few|.|TRBJ1-1|TRBV5-1
CASSLDPAGEAFF
TGCGCCAGCAGCTTGGATCCTGCCGGGGAAGCTTTCTTT
>15|few|.|TRBJ2-7|TRBV9
CASSVETASSYEQYF
TGTGCCAGCAGCGTAGAGACGGCCAGCTCCTACGAGCAGTACTTC
>16|few|TRBD2|TRBJ2-3|TRBV12-5
CASGPGLADSTDTQYF
TGTGCTAGTGGACCCGGACTAGCGGATAGCACAGATACGCAGTATTTT
>15|.|TRBD2|TRBJ2-1|TRBV29-1
CSVDHGGRVANEQFF
TGCAGCGTTGATCATGGCGGGAGGGTCGCCAATGAGCAGTTCTTC
>15|.|TRBD1|TRBJ2-7|TRBV18
CASSGRDRGTYEQYF
TGTGCCAGCTCAGGCCGGGACAGGGGTACCTACGAGCAGTACTTC
>13|.|.|TRBJ1-1|TRBV30
CAWSGRGGTEAFF
TGTGCCTGGAGTGGAAGGGGCGGCACTGAAGCTTTCTTT
>11|.|.|TRBJ2-3|TRBV20-1
CSATVGDTQYF
TGCAGTGCTACAGTGGGGGATACGCAGTATTTT
>14|few|.|TRBJ2-1|TRBV25-1
CASSEVVAYNEQFF
TGTGCCAGCAGTGAAGTAGTAGCGTACAATGAGCAGTTCTTC
>14|few|.|TRBJ2-5|TRBV7-9
CASSSTHLGETQYF
TGTGCCAGCAGCTCGACCCACCTCGGGGAGACCCAGTACTTC
>14|.|.|TRBJ2-3|TRBV5-6
CASSIEPITDTQYF
TGTGCCAGCAGTATAGAGCCCATCACAGATACGCAGTATTTT
>9|.|.|TRBJ2-1|TRBV20-1
CSASNEQFF
TGCAGTGCTAGTAATGAGCAGTTCTTC
>15|few|.|TRBJ2-5|TRBV9
CASSVDQTGGETQYF
TGTGCCAGCAGCGTAGATCAGACAGGCGGGGAGACCCAGTACTTC
>14|.|TRBD1|TRBJ1-5|TRBV29-1
CSVTTGVSNQPQHF
TGCAGCGTTACGACAGGGGTTAGCAATCAGCCCCAGCATTTT
>13|.|.|TRBJ1-1|TRBV2
CASTVHPNTEAFF
TGTGCCAGCACGGTACACCCGAACACTGAAGCTTTCTTT
>14|.|.|TRBJ2-5|TRBV25-1
CASRNPGKQETQYF
TGTGCCAGCAGGAATCCAGGGAAACAAGAGACCCAGTACTTC
>15|few|TRBD1|TRBJ2-3|TRBV2
CASSKQGTRTDTQYF
TGTGCCAGCTCAAAACAGGGGACCCGCACAGATACGCAGTATTTT
>15|.|.|TRBJ1-1|TRBV28
CASSLAGAGDTEAFF
TGTGCCAGCAGTTTAGCGGGGGCTGGGGACACTGAAGCTTTCTTT
>14|.|TRBD1|TRBJ1-5|TRBV7-9
CASSLGQGDQPQHF
TGTGCCAGCAGCTTAGGCCAGGGGGATCAGCCCCAGCATTTT